These 3 T cell receptor beta chains share one sample of origin, sequenced in a study of cytomegalovirus exposure and HLA in healthy donors. PCR involved 60 Vbeta and 13 Jbeta primers. The table came from immunoSEQ multiplex PCR; TCRdb's copy has only in-frame clones and leaves some out. The table lists approximately 160,000 clones, 68% of them singletons. What was sequenced was PBMCs. The receptors here all came from a woman aged 18-35 years in good health and CMV-seropositive.

V and J are TRBV6-6 and TRBJ1-1; D perhaps matches TRBD1 (6 bases). Deletions cut 8 bases from V and 4 bases from J, with 14 bases between. The germline CDR1 and CDR2 sequences are MNHNY and SVGAGI (reference sequence). The CDR3 extends over 13 amino acids. DNA for the CDR3: TGTGCCAGCGTATTACAGGGCCCCACTGAAGCTTTCTTT. Its protein product is CASVLQGPTEAFF.

The chain is built from TRBV4-1 and TRBJ2-7; TRBD2 matches 7 bases. The length of the CDR3 is 19 residues. The V segment lost 0 bases and the J segment 0 bases; nucleotides outside the gene matches: 14. The V gene's germline CDR1 is MGHRA and CDR2 YSYEKL. The CDR3 loop is CASSQDTLSGRGSSYEQYF. The DNA for the CDR3 is TGCGCCAGCAGCCAAGATACACTCTCGGGGCGGGGGAGCTCCTACGAGCAGTACTTC.

The J gene is TRBJ2-1, the V gene TRBV2; D ambiguous. Germline assignment: CDR1 SNHLY and CDR2 FYNNEI. With 6 bases removed from V and 4 bases from J, the gap between germline ends came to 13 bases. The CDR3 runs to 14 residues. DNA of the CDR3: TGTGCCAGCAGGTGGCGGTCTTCTTACAATGAGCAGTTCTTC. Translation: CASRWRSSYNEQFF.